Given below is one TCR beta chain in context. The sample is drawn from a study of blood T cell repertoires in COVID-19. Study-level information: Italy, Spain and the United States were the sources of the convalescent and acute COVID-19 samples.

Cohorts were assigned according to the clinical history that participants reported. Libraries were prepared by immunoSEQ multiplex PCR; TCRdb keeps only in-frame clonotypes and omits some of them. In the table there are about 140,000 clones, just under 85% of which are singletons. The CDR3 runs to 16 residues. CDR1 is MGHRA, CDR2 YSYEKL, per germline. V shed 0 bases and J shed 7 bases, with 15 bases lying between them. V gene TRBV4-1 combines with J gene TRBJ2-2; D is undetermined. The sequence was collected from a woman aged 40 to 55 who had recovered from COVID-19. The sequenced material came from PBMCs or T cells enriched from blood (not recorded which). CDR3 coding DNA: TGCGCCAGCAGCCAAGACCTTAAAACCTCAGTCGGGGAGCTGTTTTTT. This codes for CASSQDLKTSVGELFF.